Given below is one TCR beta chain in context. This receptor's antigen is unknown. Base qualities were left out, and no much larger clone turns up one base away. The entry originates in a study of cytomegalovirus exposure and HLA in healthy donors (dated by TCRdb to the late 2010s). Broadly, across the study: In an earlier analysis of some 550 of the donors, 250 to 300 Gb of sequence data and 90 million to 120 million unique TCR beta sequences from 180 million or so T cells were reported. About five DR-DQ haplotypes were handled as single units for association and clustering because linkage in the cohort was strong. Rather than using new phenotypic data, the later analysis identified candidate immune exposures from TCR beta sequences and from how often those sequences occurred across donors. Among around 400 genotyped donors of the cohort, an average of about 240,000 unique TCR beta nucleotide sequences was sequenced per donor, of which roughly 18% were non-productive. The study aimed to test whether signatures of past pathogen exposure could be identified by cataloging public T cell receptors. Of the 350 to 450 genotyped donors, 75% to 85% were placed in the genetic ancestry cluster associated with self-reported Caucasian donors. Typing coverage differed by locus: A, B, C, DRB1 and DQB1 were typed in roughly 620-640 donors, DQA1 in 500 to 550, DPA1 in some 600, and DPB1 in just under 490. An early release covering 500 to 750 HLA-typed donors comprised around 300 gigabases of sequencing data and 85 million to 100 million unique TCR sequences. Every discovery cohort repertoire had been produced on one sequencing platform. HLA typing included class I and class II loci at four-digit resolution. A later analysis re-analyzed previously published TCR beta repertoires from approximately 700 donors and added high-resolution HLA genotyping to study TCR occurrence patterns. To decide whether each TCR beta V gene segment behaved as functional or pseudogenic, an earlier analysis of several hundred of the donors relied on high-throughput TCR beta sequencing. High-throughput TCR immunosequencing, statistical association of individual TCRs with disease status, and machine learning were combined to predict cytomegalovirus infection status. The study profiled the T cell repertoires of 550 to 700 subjects by immunosequencing and related them to cytomegalovirus serostatus. In addition to the first cohort of approximately 670 subjects, a separate validation cohort of 130 or so different subjects was used. A later genetic analysis used genome-wide SNP genotypes for about 65% of the 666 donors, treating that subset as a discovery cohort. Donor age, sex, ethnicity and CMV serostatus were compiled alongside the repertoire data. Overall results and qualifications from the work: Presence/absence analyses assumed roughly uniform sequencing depth across donors, an assumption that may not hold. An association between a missense DCLRE1C variant and V-gene and J-gene trimming of TCR beta chains was found in a later genetic analysis and replicated in an independent cohort. The classifier was reported to diagnose cytomegalovirus status with high specificity and sensitivity in both the original cohort and the validation cohort. HLA typing was unavailable for some donors at each locus, so association tests used only the typed subset. Most TCR sequences were seen in very few donors, while some public TCRs were found in many individuals. In an earlier analysis of around 500 of the donors, most TCR beta V segments appeared in productive rearrangements about 87% or about 30% of the time, broadly matching IMGT annotations. CMV serostatus was the only immune exposure information available for the cohort. A further reported finding was that TCR beta sequences accurately predicted the HLA-A and HLA-B alleles for most subjects in the first cohort. A later analysis found that TCR association rates varied across HLA loci, with DRB1 alleles showing the most associated TCRs and HLA-C alleles the fewest. When HLA alleles, especially DR and DQ, strongly co-occurred, TCR associations were difficult to assign to individual alleles. Because counts were too low, about 17 rarely observed V segments, including chromosome 9 orphons, were excluded from the earlier analysis of 587 of the donors. A group of highly shared sequence variants was considered likely to be a technical artifact of the sequencing pipeline. At a false discovery rate of 0.05, a later analysis linked fewer than 20,000 TCR beta sequences to specific HLA alleles. A few of the identified cytomegalovirus-associated TCR beta chains were confirmed in vitro to be specific for cytomegalovirus antigens. A total of around 150 TCR beta chains were listed by the study as associated with cytomegalovirus. Only TCR beta chains were sequenced in this cohort, and the absence of alpha or paired-chain data limited detectable features. According to a later genetic analysis, donors in an Asian-associated ancestry cluster had fewer N-insertions in productive TCRs than the approximately 650-donor mean. Linkage disequilibrium might explain the correlated functional status among segregating V segments, but an unknown experimental factor could not be excluded. A later analysis found that most CMV-associated TCR beta chains appeared HLA-restricted, with HLA associations seemingly driven largely by CMV exposure. According to the authors, the approach could potentially be generalized to other disease states and immunological phenotypes. A later analysis reported that several top co-occurrence clusters appeared linked to parvovirus B19, influenza, CMV and Epstein-Barr virus. Compared with equally common non-associated chains, HLA-associated TCR beta chains in a later analysis were more clonally expanded and had lower generation probabilities. The 87-base-pair reads could not distinguish some IMGT-functional V segments, including TRBV6-2 and TRBV6-3, so those segments were excluded.

In total, over 600 healthy bone marrow donors made up the cohort. At the time of sampling, every cohort member was nominally healthy, though immune exposures that went unrecorded were likely present. The donor was CMV seropositive and was included in the group of 300 or so seropositive cohort members. Every donor gave a peripheral blood sample, and the peripheral blood mononuclear cells from that sample were used for TCR beta sequencing. The Qiagen DNeasy Blood Extraction Kit was used to extract genomic DNA from the blood cell samples. Library method: the immunoSEQ multiplex PCR assay. The multiplex PCR relied on a mix of 60 forward primers for TCR Vbeta segments and 13 reverse primers for TCR Jbeta segments. Amplification of the CDR3 region of rearranged TCR beta genes was performed with a multiplex PCR assay on genomic DNA. On the Illumina HiSeq System, the amplified TCR beta libraries were sequenced as 87-base-pair reads. Per the source publication's procedure: A later analysis tallied around 82 million unique TCR beta chains across the 550 to 850 repertoires, and about 10 million of those chains were shared by two or more donors. To remove PCR and sequencing errors, raw reads were error-corrected and collapsed into unique sequences using a nearest-neighbor algorithm that merged closely related sequences. Alignment of CDR3 sequences to IMGT reference sequences was used to assign V, D and J gene segments. For a sequence to be retained, a match of at least six nucleotides to both a V gene segment and a J gene segment was required. Rearrangements were called productive when the CDR3 lacked stop codons and stayed in frame with V and J; all others were non-productive. Following IMGT convention, CDR3 was defined as the stretch from the second conserved V-encoded cysteine to the conserved J-encoded phenylalanine. The earlier analysis of a few hundred of the donors excluded any sequence lacking an unambiguous match to a single V gene segment. An earlier analysis of a few hundred of the donors called V segments functional above 56.7% productive rearrangements and segregating when the between-donor standard deviation exceeded 5%. A statistical classification framework was built to diagnose cytomegalovirus status from the catalog of TCR beta chain sequences. In a later analysis, TCR nucleotide sequences were compared against IMGT/GENE-DB human TR gene sequences so that V and J genes could be assigned. The TCRdist pipeline was used in a later analysis to assign CDR3 sequences and most-parsimonious VDJ recombination scenarios. In a later analysis, each TCR beta chain was defined by its CDR3 amino acid sequence together with its V-gene family, and reads lacking a unique V-gene family were excluded. A later analysis removed 500 to 600 highly shared, low-generation-probability nucleotide sequences to deal with suspected cross-contamination and a sequencing artifact. In a later analysis, a clonal expansion index was calculated for each public chain from normalized within-repertoire ranks of inferred template counts. In a later analysis, generation probabilities were computed using a VDJ recombination model fitted to out-of-frame rearrangements, and the results were checked against IGoR. A later analysis scored TCR-TCR, TCR-HLA and TCR-CMV co-occurrence with hypergeometric tests, applying a repertoire-size bias correction to TCR pairs. To estimate false discovery rates, a later analysis permuted the HLA or CMV assignments 20 times. In a later analysis, co-occurring TCRs were grouped using DBSCAN, with TCRdist sequence similarity added in when clustering inside HLA-allele-positive subsets. Co-occurrence clustering excluded repertoires with fewer than 30,000 or more than 120,000 public chains, plus five with anomalous nucleotide sharing. In its TCRdb copy, this immuneACCESS table keeps in-frame sequences only and misses some clones. Where compared with another copy, unresolved V genes explain less than half of these, and the others have no known cause. V and J calls and clone size are copied from that table; D and trimming were computed from the DNA. In this sample the table shows some 190,000 clones, 77% of which occur a single time. Clones ranked in the top ten supply approximately 2% of the sample.

The germline V gene gives CDR1 as LGHNA and CDR2 as YNFKEQ. Counted from cysteine to phenylalanine, this CDR3 has 15 amino acids. Solely the CDR3 DNA is kept, with 45 bases framed from the first base. Trimming takes 2 bases off V and 12 bases off J; junction bases not matched to a gene: 7. The sequence was collected from a woman younger than 45 in good health and CMV-seropositive. The V gene is TRBV4-2 and the J gene is TRBJ2-1, and 13 junction bases match TRBD2. Source material: PBMCs. The CDR3 corresponds to CASSQLSGTSGTQFF. The bases read TGTGCCAGCAGCCAATTATCCGGGACTAGCGGGACGCAGTTCTTC.